These 13 T cell receptor beta chains share one sample of origin, sequenced in a study of blood T cell repertoires in COVID-19. Assay: immunoSEQ multiplex PCR; the TCRdb copy retains only in-frame clones and omits some. The sample comprises 300,000 to 350,000 clones, approximately 90% of which are singletons, and 6.5% to 8% rests with the top ten. The source material was peripheral blood. These TCRs come from a woman aged 25-40 years with COVID-19, enrolled during active disease.

The CDR3 protein is CASSSPGLLNEQYF. CDR3 sequence (DNA): TGTGCCAGCAGCTCGCCGGGACTGCTAAACGAGCAGTACTTC. The chain uses TRBV11-2 and TRBJ2-7; weak D call: TRBD2 (6 bases). There are 14 residues in the CDR3. Trimming left V 4 bases short and J 5 bases short, with 15 bases between. Germline CDR1 and CDR2: SGHAT and FQNNGV.

Regarding this clone: The same CDR3 can be traced to other DNA sequences in this sample. The chain carries TRBV5-1 and TRBJ1-1, with TRBD1 identical over 8 bases. V was clipped by 4 bases and J by 5 bases; unmatched bases: 4. CDR1 is SGHRS, CDR2 YFSETQ, per germline. The length of the CDR3 is 13 residues. CDR3 nucleotide sequence: TGCGCCAGCAGCCAGGGGGCAGGGACTGAAGCTTTCTTT. It yields the protein CASSQGAGTEAFF. Looking up the rest from reference TRBV5-1 and TRBJ1-1 gives the full variable domain: KAGVTQTPRYLIKTRGQQVTLSCSPISGHRSVSWYQQTPGQGLQFLFEYFSETQRNKGNFPGRFSGRQFSNSRSEMNVSTLELGDSALYLCASSQGAGTEAFFGQGTRLTVV.

The J gene is TRBJ2-5, the V gene TRBV19, with 10 bases aligning to TRBD2. Germline values: CDR1 LNHDA, CDR2 SQIVND (reference sequence). The ends lost 6 bases at V and 6 bases at J; junction bases unmatched: 4. The CDR3 extends over 13 amino acids. The DNA for the CDR3 is TGTGCCAGTAGGAGGACTAGCGGACAGACCCAGTACTTC. Translation: CASRRTSGQTQYF.

A single count supports this clone. The rearrangement joins TRBV4-2 to TRBJ2-7; TRBD2 agrees at 7 bases. Germline-derived CDR1 and CDR2 are LGHNA and YNFKEQ. The CDR3 sequence is 15 residues long. Unmatched junction bases numbered 12, after V lost 4 bases and J lost 6 bases. The CDR3 sequence: CASSPREGRGSEQYF. CDR3 sequence (DNA): TGTGCCAGCAGCCCTAGGGAGGGACGGGGTAGCGAGCAGTACTTC.

The chain recombines TRBV19 with TRBJ2-1, with 12 bases aligning to TRBD2. The V gene end was trimmed by 6 bases and the J gene end by 1 base; junction bases not matched to a gene: 1. Germline V gene data show CDR1 as LNHDA and CDR2 as SQIVND (reference sequence). The CDR3 spans 15 residues. DNA for the CDR3: TGTGCCAGTAGGACTAGCGGGAGTTCCTACAATGAGCAGTTCTTC. Amino acids: CASRTSGSSYNEQFF.

This clone was picked up a small number of times. V and J are TRBV7-3 and TRBJ1-1; D uncertain. Germline lookup yields CDR1 SGHTA and CDR2 FQGTGA. Trimming cost V 5 bases and J 6 bases, with 10 bases left between them. CDR3 length: 12 residues. For the CDR3, the DNA is TGTGCCAGCAGCACCCCAGGATCTGAAGCTTTCTTT. Its translation: CASSTPGSEAFF.

The chain couples TRBV7-2 to TRBJ2-7, with TRBD2 identical over 9 bases. CDR1 is SGHTA and CDR2 is FQGNSA in the germline V gene. The CDR3 loop spans 16 amino acids. Unmatched junction bases numbered 6, after V lost 0 bases and J lost 3 bases. CDR3 sequence (DNA): TGTGCCAGCAGCTTAGCGCTCCCGACTAGCGGCTACGAGCAGTACTTC. Translating gives CASSLALPTSGYEQYF.

J is TRBJ1-6 and V is TRBV18, with D perhaps matching TRBD1 (5 bases). Germline V lookup: CDR1 KGHSH, CDR2 LQKENI. With 2 bases removed from V and 2 bases from J, the gap between germline ends came to 10 bases. The CDR3 contains 16 residues. The CDR3 DNA reads as TGTGCCAGCTCACCAGACGGGGGAACCTATAATTCACCCCTCCACTTT. Amino acid sequence: CASSPDGGTYNSPLHF.

The chain links TRBV7-3 to TRBJ2-2; 12 bases line up with TRBD2. The CDR3 contains 17 residues. V lost 4 bases to trimming and J lost 3 bases; unmatched junction nucleotides: 6. The germline V gene has CDR1 SGHTA and CDR2 FQGTGA. CDR3 bases: TGTGCCAGCAGCTCCATCCGACTAGCGGGGGACACCGGGGAGCTGTTTTTT. This sequence encodes CASSSIRLAGDTGELFF.

The genes are TRBV30 and TRBJ2-7; no firm D call. V was shortened by 4 bases and J by 2 bases, with 18 bases between the two germline ends. The CDR3 has 15 residues. Germline CDR1 reads GTSNPN; CDR2 reads SVGIG (reference sequence). As DNA, the CDR3 is TGTGCCTGGACCAGGATGTTGGGCGTTACCTACGAGCAGTACTTC. This translates into CAWTRMLGVTYEQYF.

V and J are TRBV28 and TRBJ2-2; no reliable D call. Trimming cost V 3 bases and J 1 base, with 3 bases left between them. The CDR3 is 13 residues long. CDR1 and CDR2 (germline): MDHEN, SYDVKM. CDR3 in amino acids: CASSFGNTGELFF. The CDR3 nucleotides are TGTGCCAGCAGTTTCGGGAACACCGGGGAGCTGTTTTTT. The variable domain in full, completed from reference TRBV28 and TRBJ2-2, reads DVKVTQSSRYLVKRTGEKVFLECVQDMDHENMFWYRQDPGLGLRLIYFSYDVKMKEKGDIPEGYSVSREKKERFSLILESASTNQTSMYLCASSFGNTGELFFGEGSRLTVL.

CDR3: CASSQEVTGTYSNQPQHF. The CDR3 bases are TGCGCCAGCAGCCAAGAAGTCACAGGGACCTATAGCAATCAGCCCCAGCATTTT. The chain recombines TRBV4-1 with TRBJ1-5, with D perhaps TRBD1 (6 bases). Deletions cut 0 bases from V and 0 bases from J, with 15 bases between. Germline V gene data show CDR1 as MGHRA and CDR2 as YSYEKL. This CDR3 comprises 18 residues.

This chain uses TRBV6-5 with TRBJ2-7; 8 nucleotides align to TRBD1. CDR3 size: 14 residues. After removal of 2 bases from V and 3 bases from J, the junction contained 3 bases not matched to a gene. Germline assignment: CDR1 MNHEY and CDR2 SVGAGI. The CDR3 spells CASSYRTGHYEQYF. CDR3 nucleotide sequence: TGTGCCAGCAGTTACCGGACAGGGCACTACGAGCAGTACTTC.